One sample yielded the 18 T cell receptor beta chains listed below, sequenced in a study of T cells in Graves' hyperthyroidism and ophthalmopathy. RNA transcripts gave rise to amplified TCR beta CDR3 regions. An initial round of RT-PCR targeting the TCR CDR3 relied on the HTBI primer set. TCRdb passed the multiplex PCR reads through MiXCR, listing each CDR3 protein once. The data hold hundreds of thousands of distinct CDR3 sequences, with around 15% observed a single time. The sample was blood. The receptors stem from a young woman with Graves' hyperthyroidism.

The chain recombines TRBV20-1 with TRBJ2-1; D is ambiguous. The CDR3 extends over 12 amino acids. With 3 bases removed from V and 4 bases from J, the gap between germline ends came to 7 bases. CDR1 is DFQATT, CDR2 SNEGSKA, per germline (reference sequence). The CDR3 is CSARTNYNEQFF. The CDR3 nucleotides are TGCAGTGCTAGGACAAATTACAATGAGCAGTTCTTC.

The rearrangement links TRBV20-1 to TRBJ2-7; D remains ambiguous. The CDR3 extends over 12 amino acids. Deletions cut 1 base from V and 9 bases from J, with 13 bases between. Germline lookup yields CDR1 DFQATT and CDR2 SNEGSKA (reference sequence). CDR3 DNA: TGCAGTGCTAGAGGTCGGCAGAACGCGCAGTACTTC. Translating it yields CSARGRQNAQYF.

This clonotype showed up many times. The chain employs TRBV27 and TRBJ2-4, with TRBD1 matching 7 bases. The CDR3 is made up of 15 amino acids. The V segment lost 5 bases and the J segment 7 bases; nucleotides outside the gene matches: 11. Germline CDR1 reads MNHEY; CDR2 reads SMNVEV (reference sequence). The CDR3 bases are TGTGCCAGCAGTATCGCTCAAGGGGGCGCGAACATTCAGTACTTC. Its protein is CASSIAQGGANIQYF.

This clonotype was seen ten or more times. The gene calls are TRBV7-2 and TRBJ2-7; 9 nucleotides line up with TRBD2. Germline trimming cut 2 bases from V and 4 bases from J; bases unmatched to any gene: 3. CDR1 and CDR2 from the germline V gene are SGHTA and FQGNSA. CDR3 length: 14 amino acids. The CDR3 loop reads CASSLIAGAYEQYF. DNA of the CDR3: TGTGCCAGCAGCTTAATAGCGGGAGCTTACGAGCAGTACTTC. Full variable domain (remainder filled in from reference TRBV7-2 and TRBJ2-7): GAGVSQSPSNKVTEKGKDVELRCDPISGHTALYWYRQSLGQGLEFLIYFQGNSAPDKSGLPSDRFSAERTGGSVSTLTIQRTQQEDSAVYLCASSLIAGAYEQYFGPGTRLTVT.

Points on this clonotype: A much larger clone lies one base from this, so it may be a read error. J is TRBJ2-1 and V is TRBV6-1; no definite D call. Gene TRBJ2-7 matches the end of the DNA better, so the J call may be wrong. From germline, CDR1 is MNHNS and CDR2 SASEGT. There are 16 residues in the CDR3. CDR3 nucleotide sequence: TGTGCCAGCAGTCCAGGACCAACCTACTCCTACAATGAGCAGTACTTC. It codes for CASSPGPTYSYNEQYF.

This clonotype came up many times. The chain links TRBV30 to TRBJ2-1; D remains ambiguous. Germline lookup yields CDR1 GTSNPN and CDR2 SVGIG (reference sequence). This CDR3 region has 11 residues. The germline V and J ends were trimmed by 4 bases and 3 bases, with 4 bases remaining between them. In DNA, the CDR3 is TGTGCCTGGACCGACTACAATGAGCAGTTCTTC. Its translation is CAWTDYNEQFF.

This clonotype was observed a single time. V is TRBV7-9 and J is TRBJ1-4, with D unresolved. The CDR3 length is 16 residues. Looked up from germline, CDR1 is SEHNR and CDR2 is FQNEAQ (reference sequence). Trimming took 2 bases from V and 5 from J, leaving 15 bases between them. CDR3 sequence reads: CASSLIQRGPNEKLFF. CDR3 nucleotides: TGTGCCAGCAGCTTAATACAAAGAGGGCCGAATGAAAAACTGTTTTTT.

This clonotype was recorded many times. The chain employs TRBV11-2 and TRBJ2-3; a weak D match, TRBD1 (6 bases). This CDR3 has 14 residues. Trimming stripped 3 bases from V and 3 bases from J, with 10 bases between. Per germline, CDR1 SGHAT and CDR2 FQNNGV. The CDR3 loop reads CASSLGRGTDTQYF. The CDR3 coding sequence is TGTGCCAGCAGCTTGGGCAGGGGAACAGATACGCAGTATTTT.

In its sample, this clonotype was seen a few times. This chain uses TRBV19 with TRBJ2-1, with 11 bases identical to TRBD1. CDR3 length equals 14 residues. V was pared by 7 bases and J by 8 bases, with 7 bases of the junction left unmatched. The germline CDR1 and CDR2 sequences are LNHDA and SQIVND (reference sequence). The CDR3 DNA reads TGTGCCAGTACCCGGACAGGGGGCCTCGATGAGCAGTTCTTC. This codes for CASTRTGGLDEQFF.

This clonotype has ten or more counts. V and J are TRBV27 and TRBJ2-1, with unresolved D. Germline CDR1 MNHEY, CDR2 SMNVEV (reference sequence). Trimming removed 2 bases at V and 15 bases at J, with 20 bases between. The CDR3 has 14 residues. In DNA, the CDR3 is TGTGCCAGCAGTTTAAACCCCTATAGGGCGAGGCTGTTCTTC. This codes for CASSLNPYRARLFF.

This clonotype was found many times. The chain combines TRBV6-1 with TRBJ2-7; weak D call: TRBD1 (6 bases). V was clipped by 2 bases and J by 3 bases, with 8 bases between them. Germline CDR1 and CDR2: MNHNS and SASEGT. CDR3 size: 13 residues. CDR3 nucleotide sequence: TGTGCCAGCAGTGAACAGACAGGCTACGAGCAGTACTTC. This sequence encodes CASSEQTGYEQYF.

A few counts support this clonotype. V and J are TRBV27 and TRBJ2-7; D remains unclear. The CDR3 covers 14 residues. Germline V lookup: CDR1 MNHEY, CDR2 SMNVEV (reference sequence). Trimming took off 5 bases at V and 3 bases at J, with 14 bases between the two ends. CDR3 bases: TGTGCCAGCAGTCCAGGAACGGTCATCTACGAGCAGTACTTC. Translating it yields CASSPGTVIYEQYF.

About this clonotype itself: A much larger clonotype is one base distant, so this may be a read error. CDR3 nucleotides: TGTGCCAGCAGGCGCGGAGCGGCGAGCTCCTACAATGAGCAGTTCTTC. The encoded protein is CASRRGAASSYNEQFF. V usage is TRBV6-1 and J usage is TRBJ2-1; D is perhaps TRBD2 (5 bases). This CDR3 region has 16 residues. Germline values: CDR1 MNHNS, CDR2 SASEGT. V was cut by 6 bases and J by 0 bases, with 15 bases left in between.

This clonotype was seen only a few times. The V gene is TRBV7-2, the J gene TRBJ2-1; D possibly corresponds to TRBD2 (5 bases). Looked up from germline, CDR1 is SGHTA and CDR2 is FQGNSA. The CDR3 extends over 15 amino acids. The ends were cut back, 5 bases at V and 9 bases at J, with 20 bases in the middle. CDR3 nucleotide sequence: TGTGCCAGCAGCCGTGGTGCCAGGAGGATCGGTGAGCAGTTCTTC. This translates into CASSRGARRIGEQFF.

This clonotype appeared many times. This chain uses TRBV10-3 with TRBJ2-7, with 7 bases identical to TRBD1. The CDR3 totals 14 residues. With 3 bases clipped from V and 2 bases from J, the junction kept 4 bases outside the gene matches. Germline CDR1 reads ENHRY; CDR2 reads SYGVKD. CDR3 sequence: CAISDWDRAYEQYF. CDR3 nucleotides: TGTGCCATCAGTGACTGGGACAGAGCCTACGAGCAGTACTTC.

This clonotype was picked up many times. This chain connects TRBV27 to TRBJ2-1, with a weak D call TRBD1 (6 bases). This CDR3 is built from 13 residues. V was pared by 10 bases and J by 6 bases, with 16 bases between. Germline CDR1 MNHEY, CDR2 SMNVEV (reference sequence). In DNA, the CDR3 is TGTGCCACCAGACAGGTAACTACCAATGAGCAGTTCTTC. It yields the protein CATRQVTTNEQFF.

This clonotype was seen many times. The chain is built from TRBV10-3 and TRBJ2-5; the match to TRBD1 covers 7 bases. Germline V gene data show CDR1 as ENHRY and CDR2 as SYGVKD. The CDR3 totals 15 residues. V was pared by 0 bases and J by 2 bases, with 3 bases of the junction left unmatched. The DNA of the CDR3 is TGTGCCATCAGTGAGTCAACGGGACAGCAAGAGACCCAGTACTTC. This translates into CAISESTGQQETQYF.

This clonotype has more than one count but fewer than ten. The chain is built from TRBV28 and TRBJ2-3; 8 bases align to TRBD2. Germline values: CDR1 MDHEN, CDR2 SYDVKM. With V trimmed by 5 bases and J by 2 bases, 9 bases remained unmatched. This CDR3 comprises 16 residues. CDR3 sequence: CASSPLAGGNTDTQYF. CDR3 bases: TGTGCCAGCAGTCCCTTGGCGGGGGGAAACACAGATACGCAGTATTTT.